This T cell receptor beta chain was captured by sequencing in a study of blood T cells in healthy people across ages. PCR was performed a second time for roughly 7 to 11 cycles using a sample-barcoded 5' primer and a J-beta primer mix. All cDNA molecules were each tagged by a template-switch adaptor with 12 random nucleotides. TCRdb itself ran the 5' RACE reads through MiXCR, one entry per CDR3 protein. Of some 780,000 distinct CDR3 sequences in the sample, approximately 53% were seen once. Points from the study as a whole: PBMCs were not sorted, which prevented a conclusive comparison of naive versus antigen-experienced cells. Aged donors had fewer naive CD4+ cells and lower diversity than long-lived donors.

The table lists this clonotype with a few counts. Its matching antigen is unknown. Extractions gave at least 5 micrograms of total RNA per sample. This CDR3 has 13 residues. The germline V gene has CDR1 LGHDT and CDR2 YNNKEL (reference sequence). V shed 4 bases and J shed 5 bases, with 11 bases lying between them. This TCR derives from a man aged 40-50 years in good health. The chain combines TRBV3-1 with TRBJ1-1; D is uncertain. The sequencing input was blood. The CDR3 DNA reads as TGTGCCAGCAGCCCTCGACGGGAAACTGAAGCTTTCTTT. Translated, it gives CASSPRRETEAFF.